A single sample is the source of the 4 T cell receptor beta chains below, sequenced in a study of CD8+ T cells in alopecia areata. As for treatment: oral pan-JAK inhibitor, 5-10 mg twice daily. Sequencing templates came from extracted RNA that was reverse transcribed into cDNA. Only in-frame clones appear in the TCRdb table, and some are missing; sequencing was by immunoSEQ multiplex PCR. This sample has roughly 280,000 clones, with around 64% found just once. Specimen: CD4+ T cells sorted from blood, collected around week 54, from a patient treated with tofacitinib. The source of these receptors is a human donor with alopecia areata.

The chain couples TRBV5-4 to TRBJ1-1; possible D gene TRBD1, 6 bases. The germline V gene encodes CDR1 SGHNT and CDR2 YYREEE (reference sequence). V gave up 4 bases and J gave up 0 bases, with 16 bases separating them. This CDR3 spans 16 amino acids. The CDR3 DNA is TGTGCCAGCAGCCTCCCGGGACAAAGAATGAACACTGAAGCTTTCTTT. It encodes CASSLPGQRMNTEAFF.

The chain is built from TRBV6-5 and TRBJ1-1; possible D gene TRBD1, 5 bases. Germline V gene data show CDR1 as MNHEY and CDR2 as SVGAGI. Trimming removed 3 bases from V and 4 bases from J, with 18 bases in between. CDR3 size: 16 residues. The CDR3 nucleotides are TGTGCCAGCAGTTATACCGACCATCAGGGTTTCACTGAAGCTTTCTTT. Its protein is CASSYTDHQGFTEAFF.

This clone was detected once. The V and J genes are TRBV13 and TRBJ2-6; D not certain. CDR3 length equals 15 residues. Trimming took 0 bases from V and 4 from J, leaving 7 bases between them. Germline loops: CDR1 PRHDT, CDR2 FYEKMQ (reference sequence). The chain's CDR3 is CASSLGTAGANVLTF. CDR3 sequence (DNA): TGTGCCAGCAGCTTAGGGACGGCAGGGGCCAACGTCCTGACTTTC.

Here the CDR3 reads CASSLGTSEDTQYF. CDR3 nucleotide sequence: TGTGCCAGTAGTTTGGGGACTAGCGAGGATACGCAGTATTTT. The chain has TRBV19 and TRBJ2-3, with 10 nucleotides matching TRBD2. The V gene end was trimmed by 5 bases and the J gene end by 6 bases; junction bases not matched to a gene: 5. Germline V gene data show CDR1 as LNHDA and CDR2 as SQIVND (reference sequence). The CDR3 contains 14 residues.